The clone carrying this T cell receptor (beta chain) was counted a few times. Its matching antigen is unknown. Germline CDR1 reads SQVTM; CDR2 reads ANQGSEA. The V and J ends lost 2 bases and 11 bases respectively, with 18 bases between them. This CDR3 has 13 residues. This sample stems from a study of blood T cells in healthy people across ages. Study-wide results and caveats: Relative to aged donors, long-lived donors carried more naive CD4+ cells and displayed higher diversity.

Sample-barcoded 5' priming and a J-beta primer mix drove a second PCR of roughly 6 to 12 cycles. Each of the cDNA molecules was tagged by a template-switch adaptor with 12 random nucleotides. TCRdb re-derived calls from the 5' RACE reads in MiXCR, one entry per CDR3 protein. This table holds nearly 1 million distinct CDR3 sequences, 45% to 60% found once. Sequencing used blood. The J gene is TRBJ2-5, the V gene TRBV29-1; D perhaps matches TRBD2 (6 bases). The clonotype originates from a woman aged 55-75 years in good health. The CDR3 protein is CSVELAGIGEQYF. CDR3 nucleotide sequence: TGCAGCGTTGAACTGGCGGGAATAGGTGAGCAGTACTTC.